These 12 T cell receptor beta chains were all obtained from the same sample, sequenced in a study of beta chain features in type 1 diabetes. Expressed TCRB transcripts were sequenced because the entire RNA isolate underwent reverse transcription. Profiled with immunoSEQ multiplex PCR; TCRdb holds only in-frame clones, not every one. The sample lists 220,000 or so clones, over 65% occurring once. Material for sequencing was naive CD4+ T cells from blood. These TCRs come from a young man in good health.

The genes are TRBV15 and TRBJ2-3; no clear D gene. The CDR3 spans 12 residues. CDR1 and CDR2 (germline): LNHNV, YYDKDF (reference sequence). V lost 2 bases and J 6 bases, leaving 6 bases between the germline ends. This CDR3 is CATSRIPDTQYF. The CDR3 region has the DNA TGTGCCACCAGCAGAATCCCGGATACGCAGTATTTT.

The J gene is TRBJ2-4, the V gene TRBV2; D ambiguous. The CDR3 totals 11 residues. Trimming shortened V by 4 bases and J by 14 bases, and 12 bases separated the two germline ends. From germline, CDR1 is SNHLY and CDR2 FYNNEI. CDR3 protein: CASSVQTGEYF. The CDR3 region has the DNA TGTGCCAGCAGTGTTCAAACTGGAGAGTACTTC. The whole variable domain, remainder taken from reference TRBV2 and TRBJ2-4, is EPEVTQTPSHQVTQMGQEVILRCVPISNHLYFYWYRQILGQKVEFLVSFYNNEISEKSEIFDDQFSVERPDGSNFTLKIRSTKLEDSAMYFCASSVQTGEYFGAGTRLSVL.

In its sample, this clone was seen a few times. The CDR3 sequence is CAWSTPGSGKGNEQFF. CDR3 DNA: TGTGCCTGGAGCACCCCGGGGAGTGGTAAGGGCAATGAGCAGTTCTTC. The J gene is TRBJ2-1, the V gene TRBV30; TRBD2 is a possible D gene (5 bases). This CDR3 region has 16 residues. Germline V gives CDR1 GTSNPN, CDR2 SVGIG (reference sequence). Trimming took off 3 bases at V and 6 bases at J, with 21 bases between the two ends. Looking up the rest from reference TRBV30 and TRBJ2-1 gives the full variable domain: SQTIHQWPATLVQPVGSPLSLECTVEGTSNPNLYWYRQAAGRGLQLLFYSVGIGQISSEVPQNLSASRPQDRQFILSSKKLLLSDSGFYLCAWSTPGSGKGNEQFFGPGTRLTVL.

The gene calls are TRBV10-3 and TRBJ2-5; D is uncertain. Trimming removed 0 bases from V and 6 bases from J, with 14 bases in between. Germline V gene sequence: CDR1 ENHRY, CDR2 SYGVKD. The CDR3 totals 15 residues. The CDR3, as DNA: TGTGCCATCAGTGAGTCTTCCGGAGCGCAAAAGACCCAGTACTTC. Translating gives CAISESSGAQKTQYF.

The sample holds one count of this clone. The V and J genes are TRBV5-4 and TRBJ2-7, with TRBD2 matching 14 bases. Germline CDR1 SGHNT, CDR2 YYREEE (reference sequence). This CDR3 is 15 amino acids long. The V segment lost 0 bases and the J segment 5 bases; nucleotides outside the gene matches: 1. CDR3: CASSLAGLAGDEQYF. The CDR3 region has the DNA TGTGCCAGCAGCTTGGCGGGACTAGCGGGAGACGAGCAGTACTTC.

In this sample, this clone turned up a few times. The V call is TRBV29-1, the J call TRBJ2-1, with D perhaps TRBD2 (6 bases). The CDR3 consists of 14 residues. V lost 7 bases, J lost 4 bases, and 17 bases lay in between. The germline V gene has CDR1 SQVTM and CDR2 ANQGSEA. The CDR3 region has the DNA TGCAGCGCTCGGGACTTAGGGGAATACAATGAGCAGTTCTTC. This translates into CSARDLGEYNEQFF.

The genes are TRBV11-2 and TRBJ2-1; 9 positions match TRBD2. Germline assignment: CDR1 SGHAT and CDR2 FQNNGV. The CDR3 sequence is 15 residues long. Germline trimming cut 5 bases from V and 3 bases from J; bases unmatched to any gene: 5. The CDR3 nucleotides are TGTGCCAGCAGCACCAGCGGGGGGCACTACAATGAGCAGTTCTTC. Its translation is CASSTSGGHYNEQFF.

V is TRBV5-1 and J is TRBJ2-5; TRBD1 matches 8 bases. The germline CDR1 and CDR2 sequences are SGHRS and YFSETQ. This CDR3 is built from 15 residues. J lost 9 bases, V lost 0 bases, and 10 bases had no gene match. The CDR3 is CASSLAPGQEVPQYF. The CDR3 nucleotides read TGCGCCAGCAGCTTGGCACCGGGACAGGAGGTGCCCCAGTACTTC.

The CDR3 nucleotides read TGCGCCAGCAGATCGGAGGCGGGAGTAGGGAGATCGTACTTC. Translating gives CASRSEAGVGRSYF. The chain carries TRBV5-1 and TRBJ2-5; 7 bases are shared with TRBD2. The CDR3 runs to 14 residues. The V gene end was trimmed by 5 bases and the J gene end by 13 bases; junction bases not matched to a gene: 17. The germline V gene encodes CDR1 SGHRS and CDR2 YFSETQ.

This clone was seen a few times. The chain joins TRBV29-1 to TRBJ2-3; D unresolved. In germline, CDR1 is SQVTM, CDR2 ANQGSEA. The germline V and J ends were trimmed by 2 bases and 2 bases, with 14 bases remaining between them. The length of the CDR3 is 15 residues. In nucleotides, the CDR3 is TGCAGCGTTGAACCTCGACGGGCAATCACAGATACGCAGTATTTT. This translates into CSVEPRRAITDTQYF.

The chain employs TRBV30 and TRBJ2-5; 9 bases match TRBD1. The CDR3 loop spans 15 amino acids. Germline lookup yields CDR1 GTSNPN and CDR2 SVGIG (reference sequence). The V and J ends lost 0 bases and 5 bases, in that order; junction bases with no gene match: 7. CDR3 loop: CAWSVQTGGGETQYF. The CDR3 DNA reads TGTGCCTGGAGTGTACAAACAGGGGGCGGGGAGACCCAGTACTTC.

The chain is built from TRBV20-1 and TRBJ2-1, with 8 nucleotides matching TRBD2. This CDR3 has 11 amino acids. Germline V CDR1 and CDR2: DFQATT, SNEGSKA (reference sequence). Germline trimming cut 5 bases from V and 6 bases from J; bases unmatched to any gene: 0. The CDR3 reads CSAGLANEQFF. In DNA form, the CDR3 reads TGCAGTGCTGGACTAGCCAATGAGCAGTTCTTC.